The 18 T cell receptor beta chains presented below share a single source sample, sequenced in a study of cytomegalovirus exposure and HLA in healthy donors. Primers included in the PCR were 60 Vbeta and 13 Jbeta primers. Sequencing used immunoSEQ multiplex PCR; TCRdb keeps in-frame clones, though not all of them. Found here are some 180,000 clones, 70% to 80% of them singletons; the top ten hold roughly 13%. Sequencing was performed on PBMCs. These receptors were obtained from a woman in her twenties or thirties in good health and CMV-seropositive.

CDR3 region: CASSPGRGGQPQHF. The CDR3 DNA reads as TGCGCCAGCAGCCCGGGGAGGGGAGGACAGCCCCAGCATTTT. The rearrangement links TRBV5-1 to TRBJ1-5, with a weak D call TRBD1 (5 bases). With 4 bases removed from V and 7 bases from J, the gap between germline ends came to 15 bases. The CDR3 length is 14 residues. The germline gives CDR1 SGHRS, CDR2 YFSETQ.

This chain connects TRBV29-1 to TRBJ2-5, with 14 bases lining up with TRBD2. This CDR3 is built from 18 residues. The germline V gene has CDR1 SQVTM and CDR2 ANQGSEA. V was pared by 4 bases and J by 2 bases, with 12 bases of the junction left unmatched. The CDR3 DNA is TGCAGCGTTGTGAGGGGACTAGCGGGAGCAATAGGGCAAGAGACCCAGTACTTC. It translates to CSVVRGLAGAIGQETQYF.

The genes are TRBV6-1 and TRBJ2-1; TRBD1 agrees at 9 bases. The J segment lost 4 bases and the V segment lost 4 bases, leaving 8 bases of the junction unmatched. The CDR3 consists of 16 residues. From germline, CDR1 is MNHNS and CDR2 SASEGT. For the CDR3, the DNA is TGTGCCAGCAGTGTCACGACCGGGACAGGGTACAATGAGCAGTTCTTC. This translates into CASSVTTGTGYNEQFF.

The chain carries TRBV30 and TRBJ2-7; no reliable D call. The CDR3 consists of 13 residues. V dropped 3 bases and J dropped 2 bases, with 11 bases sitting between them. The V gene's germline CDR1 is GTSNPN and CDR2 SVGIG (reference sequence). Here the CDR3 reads CAWSDRVPYEQYF. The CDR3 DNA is TGTGCCTGGAGCGATCGAGTCCCCTACGAGCAGTACTTC. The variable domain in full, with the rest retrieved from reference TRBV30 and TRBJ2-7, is SQTIHQWPATLVQPVGSPLSLECTVEGTSNPNLYWYRQAAGRGLQLLFYSVGIGQISSEVPQNLSASRPQDRQFILSSKKLLLSDSGFYLCAWSDRVPYEQYFGPGTRLTVT.

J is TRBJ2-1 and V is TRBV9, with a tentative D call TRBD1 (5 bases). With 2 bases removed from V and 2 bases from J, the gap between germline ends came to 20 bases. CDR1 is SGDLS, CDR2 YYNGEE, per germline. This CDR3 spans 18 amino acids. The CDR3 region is CASSVGLGYRLTYNEQFF. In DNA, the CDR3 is TGTGCCAGCAGCGTCGGGTTGGGGTACAGGTTAACCTACAATGAGCAGTTCTTC.

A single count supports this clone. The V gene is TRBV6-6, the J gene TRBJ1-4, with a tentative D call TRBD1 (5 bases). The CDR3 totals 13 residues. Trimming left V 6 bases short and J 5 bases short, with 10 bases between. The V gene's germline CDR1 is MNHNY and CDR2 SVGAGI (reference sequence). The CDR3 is CASRQASNEKLFF. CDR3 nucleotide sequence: TGTGCCAGCAGACAGGCCTCGAATGAAAAACTGTTTTTT.

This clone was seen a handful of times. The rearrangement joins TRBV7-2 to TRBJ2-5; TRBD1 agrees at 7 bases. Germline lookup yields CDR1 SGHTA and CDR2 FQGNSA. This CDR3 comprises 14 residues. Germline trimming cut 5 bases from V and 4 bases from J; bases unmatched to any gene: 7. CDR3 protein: CASSPTRGRETQYF. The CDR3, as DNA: TGTGCCAGCAGCCCAACGAGGGGGCGAGAGACCCAGTACTTC.

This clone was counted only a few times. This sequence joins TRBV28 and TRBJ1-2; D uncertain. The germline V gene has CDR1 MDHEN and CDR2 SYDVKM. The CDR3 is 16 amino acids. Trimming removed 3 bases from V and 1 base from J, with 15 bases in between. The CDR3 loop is CASSLGGQRNNYGYTF. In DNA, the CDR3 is TGTGCCAGCAGTTTGGGTGGGCAAAGGAATAACTATGGCTACACCTTC.

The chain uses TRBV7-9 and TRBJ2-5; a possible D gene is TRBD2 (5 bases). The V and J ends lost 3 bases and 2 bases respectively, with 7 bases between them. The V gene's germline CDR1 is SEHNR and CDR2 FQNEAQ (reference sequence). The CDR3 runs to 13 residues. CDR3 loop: CASSLGRQETQYF. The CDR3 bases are TGTGCCAGCAGCTTGGGGAGACAAGAGACCCAGTACTTC.

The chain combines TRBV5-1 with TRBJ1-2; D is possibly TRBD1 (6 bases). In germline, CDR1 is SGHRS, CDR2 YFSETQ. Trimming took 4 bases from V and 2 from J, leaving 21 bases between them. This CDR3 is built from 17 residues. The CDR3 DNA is TGCGCCAGCAGCCCCGGCCGGGACACGGAAGGGAACTATGGCTACACCTTC. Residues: CASSPGRDTEGNYGYTF.

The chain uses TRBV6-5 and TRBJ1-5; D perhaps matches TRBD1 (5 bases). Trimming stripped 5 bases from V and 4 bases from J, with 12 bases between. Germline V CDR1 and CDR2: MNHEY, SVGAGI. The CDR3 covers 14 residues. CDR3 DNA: TGTGCCAGCAGTGCAAACAGGCGAAATCAGCCCCAGCATTTT. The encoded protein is CASSANRRNQPQHF.

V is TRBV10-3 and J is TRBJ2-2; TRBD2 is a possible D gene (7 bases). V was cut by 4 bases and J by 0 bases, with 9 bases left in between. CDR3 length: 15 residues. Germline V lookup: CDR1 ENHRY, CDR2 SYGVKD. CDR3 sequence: CAISVGGANTGELFF. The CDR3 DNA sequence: TGTGCCATCAGTGTAGGGGGGGCGAACACCGGGGAGCTGTTTTTT.

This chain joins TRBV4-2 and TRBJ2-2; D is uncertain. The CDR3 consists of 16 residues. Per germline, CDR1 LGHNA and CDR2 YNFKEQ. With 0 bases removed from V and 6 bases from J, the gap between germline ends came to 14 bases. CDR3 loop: CASSQEARSSAGELFF. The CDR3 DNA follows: TGTGCCAGCAGCCAAGAAGCCCGGTCGAGCGCCGGGGAGCTGTTTTTT.

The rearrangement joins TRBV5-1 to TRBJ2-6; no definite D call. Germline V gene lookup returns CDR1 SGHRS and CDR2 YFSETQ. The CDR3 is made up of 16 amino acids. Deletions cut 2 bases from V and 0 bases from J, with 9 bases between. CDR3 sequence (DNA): TGCGCCAGCAGCTTCGTATCGGGCTCTGGGGCCAACGTCCTGACTTTC. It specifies CASSFVSGSGANVLTF.

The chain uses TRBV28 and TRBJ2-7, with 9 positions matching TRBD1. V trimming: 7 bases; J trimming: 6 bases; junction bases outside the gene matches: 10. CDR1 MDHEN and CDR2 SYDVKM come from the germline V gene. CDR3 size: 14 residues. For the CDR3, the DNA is TGTGCCAGCAACCACCCGGGACAGGGCGGCGAGCAGTACTTC. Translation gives CASNHPGQGGEQYF. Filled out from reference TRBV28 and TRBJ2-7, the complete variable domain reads DVKVTQSSRYLVKRTGEKVFLECVQDMDHENMFWYRQDPGLGLRLIYFSYDVKMKEKGDIPEGYSVSREKKERFSLILESASTNQTSMYLCASNHPGQGGEQYFGPGTRLTVT.

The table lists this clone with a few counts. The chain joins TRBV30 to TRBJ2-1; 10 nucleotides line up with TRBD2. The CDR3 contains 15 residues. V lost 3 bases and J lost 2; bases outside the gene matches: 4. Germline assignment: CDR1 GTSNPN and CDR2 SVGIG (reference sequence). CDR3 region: CAWRYSGGTYNEQFF. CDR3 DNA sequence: TGTGCCTGGAGATATAGCGGGGGGACCTACAATGAGCAGTTCTTC. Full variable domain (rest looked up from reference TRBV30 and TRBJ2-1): SQTIHQWPATLVQPVGSPLSLECTVEGTSNPNLYWYRQAAGRGLQLLFYSVGIGQISSEVPQNLSASRPQDRQFILSSKKLLLSDSGFYLCAWRYSGGTYNEQFFGPGTRLTVL.

CDR3 residues: CASSSDTGYTQYF. In DNA, the CDR3 is TGTGCCAGCAGCTCCGACACGGGGTATACGCAGTATTTT. This chain uses TRBV5-4 with TRBJ2-3, with D tentatively TRBD2 (5 bases). Germline-derived CDR1 and CDR2 are SGHNT and YYREEE (reference sequence). V was shortened by 3 bases and J by 7 bases, with 12 bases between the two germline ends. The CDR3 length is 13 residues.

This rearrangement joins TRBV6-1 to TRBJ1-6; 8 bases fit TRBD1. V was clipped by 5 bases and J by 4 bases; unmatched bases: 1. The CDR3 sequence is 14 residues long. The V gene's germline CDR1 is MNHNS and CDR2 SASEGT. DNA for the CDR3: TGTGCCAGCAGTAGGACAGGGTATAATTCACCCCTCCACTTT. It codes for CASSRTGYNSPLHF.